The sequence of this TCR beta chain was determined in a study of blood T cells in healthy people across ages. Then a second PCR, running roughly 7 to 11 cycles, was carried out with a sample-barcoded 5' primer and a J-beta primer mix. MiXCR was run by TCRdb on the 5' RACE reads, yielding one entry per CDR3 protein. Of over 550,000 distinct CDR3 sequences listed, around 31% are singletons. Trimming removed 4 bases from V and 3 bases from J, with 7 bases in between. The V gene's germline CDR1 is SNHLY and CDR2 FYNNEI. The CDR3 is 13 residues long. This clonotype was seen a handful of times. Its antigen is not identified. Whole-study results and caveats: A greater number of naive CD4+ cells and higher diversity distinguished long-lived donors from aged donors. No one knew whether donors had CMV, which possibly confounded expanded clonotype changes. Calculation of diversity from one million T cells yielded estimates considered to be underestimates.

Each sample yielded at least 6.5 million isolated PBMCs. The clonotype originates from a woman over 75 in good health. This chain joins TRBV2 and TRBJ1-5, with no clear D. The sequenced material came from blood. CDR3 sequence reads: CASSGGPNQPQHF. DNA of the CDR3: TGTGCCAGCAGTGGAGGTCCCAATCAGCCCCAGCATTTT. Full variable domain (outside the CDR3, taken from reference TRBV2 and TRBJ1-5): EPEVTQTPSHQVTQMGQEVILRCVPISNHLYFYWYRQILGQKVEFLVSFYNNEISEKSEIFDDQFSVERPDGSNFTLKIRSTKLEDSAMYFCASSGGPNQPQHFGDGTRLSIL.